This T cell receptor beta chain comes out of a study of blood T cell repertoires in COVID-19. Study details: Sources were T cells, B-cell-depleted T cells, or PBMCs; the material itself was cDNA or gDNA.

Per the authors' pipeline: Reference gene primer amplification yielded estimated nucleated cell counts. Only in-frame clones appear in the TCRdb table, and some are missing; sequencing was by immunoSEQ multiplex PCR. The V and J calls and clone size are taken from that table; D and trimming were inferred from the DNA. The sample records hundreds of thousands of clones, approximately 88% being singletons. Trimming removed 7 bases at V and 0 bases at J, with 13 bases between. Germline loops: CDR1 SGHRS, CDR2 YFSETQ. The CDR3 is made up of 14 amino acids. What was sequenced was peripheral blood. This clonotype was sampled from a middle-aged man with acute or convalescent COVID-19. The chain recombines TRBV5-1 with TRBJ2-5; D is perhaps TRBD1 (5 bases). CDR3 sequence: CASQLQVHQETQYF. The DNA for the CDR3 is TGCGCCAGCCAGCTACAGGTTCACCAAGAGACCCAGTACTTC.